These 16 T cell receptor beta chains came from one sample sequenced in a study of Ad26.COV2.S vaccination and SARS-CoV-2 variants (dated by TCRdb to the early 2020s). Receptor amplification or capture employed the immunoSEQ multiplex PCR assay. This immuneACCESS table, as held by TCRdb, lists in-frame sequences with V and J called but not all clones. Of the missing ones, under half trace to an unresolved V gene in checked studies; the others have no known cause. A total of 350,000 to 500,000 clones appear in this sample, approximately 90% of them only once. The ten largest clones represent approximately 12% of the sample. The treatment or condition label on this specimen signifies: about 20 received Ad26.COV2.S at low or high dose, single or two shots; five or six received placebo; per-sample allocation not given. For vaccine and placebo recipients, the sequenced repertoires came from samples collected on day 63 after the first injection.

The material sequenced was peripheral blood, taken in a trial of Ad26.COV2.S vaccine versus placebo. These receptors were collected from a person between 18 and 59 years old who received the Ad26.COV2.S COVID-19 vaccine or a placebo.

This chain links TRBV5-1 with TRBJ1-1; the D is unclear. Germline loops: CDR1 SGHRS, CDR2 YFSETQ. The CDR3 is 13 residues long. The V and J ends lost 0 bases and 1 base respectively, with 4 bases between them. CDR3 nucleotides: TGCGCCAGCAGCTTGGAGTGGAACACTGAAGCTTTCTTT. Protein product: CASSLEWNTEAFF.

The V gene is TRBV29-1, the J gene TRBJ2-7, with 11 bases aligning to TRBD1. CDR1 is SQVTM, CDR2 ANQGSEA, per germline. The J segment lost 1 base and the V segment lost 3 bases, leaving 14 bases of the junction unmatched. The CDR3 is made up of 18 amino acids. The CDR3 nucleotides read TGCAGCGTTGACGTCGGGCTGGATTGGGACAGGGGGTCCTACGAGCAGTACTTC. This translates into CSVDVGLDWDRGSYEQYF.

The chain couples TRBV27 to TRBJ2-3; TRBD2 might be the D (6 bases). The germline V gene has CDR1 MNHEY and CDR2 SMNVEV (reference sequence). Trimming took off 2 bases at V and 2 bases at J, with 8 bases between the two ends. CDR3 length: 14 residues. The DNA of the CDR3 is TGTGCCAGCAGTTTAGCGGGAAACACAGATACGCAGTATTTT. It translates to CASSLAGNTDTQYF.

Details on this clone: This specimen includes other DNA sequences encoding the same CDR3. The chain recombines TRBV28 with TRBJ1-1; D remains ambiguous. The V gene lost 3 bases and the J gene lost 5 bases, with 13 bases spanning the gap. The CDR3 totals 14 residues. From germline, CDR1 is MDHEN and CDR2 SYDVKM. This chain's CDR3 is CASSFRGVGTEAFF. The CDR3 DNA reads TGTGCCAGCAGTTTTCGAGGCGTCGGGACTGAAGCTTTCTTT.

The gene calls are TRBV28 and TRBJ2-2; possible D gene TRBD1, 5 bases. CDR1 and CDR2 from the germline V gene are MDHEN and SYDVKM. V shed 4 bases and J shed 8 bases, with 8 bases lying between them. The CDR3 contains 12 residues. The CDR3 nucleotides read TGTGCCAGCAGTTCAGGGTTTGGGGAGCTGTTTTTT. It codes for CASSSGFGELFF.

V is TRBV30 and J is TRBJ2-7; 8 bases map to TRBD1. V lost 4 bases, J lost 1 base, and 3 bases stayed unmatched. Germline CDR1 reads GTSNPN; CDR2 reads SVGIG (reference sequence). The CDR3 contains 13 residues. The CDR3 loop is CAWTRTGSYEQYF. CDR3 nucleotides: TGTGCCTGGACCCGGACAGGGTCCTACGAGCAGTACTTC.

The chain joins TRBV7-9 to TRBJ1-4; 7 bases fit TRBD1. Unmatched junction bases numbered 14, after V lost 6 bases and J lost 7 bases. From germline, CDR1 is SEHNR and CDR2 FQNEAQ (reference sequence). This CDR3 is 16 amino acids long. CDR3 in amino acids: CASSYIQGTLSEKLFF. CDR3 nucleotide sequence: TGTGCCAGCAGTTATATACAGGGGACCCTGTCTGAAAAACTGTTTTTT.

The genes are TRBV30 and TRBJ2-3, with 11 positions matching TRBD2. Germline loops: CDR1 GTSNPN, CDR2 SVGIG (reference sequence). The V and J ends lost 3 bases and 5 bases, in that order; junction bases with no gene match: 7. There are 15 residues in the CDR3. CDR3 coding DNA: TGTGCCTGGAGCGAACTAGCGGGAGCTATAGATACGCAGTATTTT. Encoded protein: CAWSELAGAIDTQYF.

This chain connects TRBV27 to TRBJ2-3; D is unresolved. This CDR3 is 10 amino acids long. V shed 4 bases and J shed 4 bases, with 0 bases lying between them. Germline V lookup: CDR1 MNHEY, CDR2 SMNVEV (reference sequence). The CDR3 nucleotides read TGTGCCAGCAGTTCAGATACGCAGTATTTT. As protein: CASSSDTQYF.

Comments on this clone: Other DNA variants within this sample encode the same CDR3. The gene calls are TRBV6-2 or TRBV6-3 and TRBJ2-1, with no clear D. This CDR3 is 12 amino acids long. V shed 2 bases and J shed 10 bases, with 9 bases lying between them. Germline V gene sequence: CDR1 MNHEY, CDR2 SVGEGT. The CDR3 nucleotides are TGTGCCAGCAGTTACGGGCCTTTGGAGCAGTTCTTC. The encoded protein is CASSYGPLEQFF.

This clone came up once. The chain employs TRBV2 and TRBJ2-5; the match to TRBD2 covers 9 bases. The CDR3 covers 13 residues. Germline lookup yields CDR1 SNHLY and CDR2 FYNNEI. V was clipped by 8 bases and J by 4 bases; unmatched bases: 5. As DNA, the CDR3 is TGTGCCAGCTGTTTACTAGCGGGAGAGACCCAGTACTTC. Protein: CASCLLAGETQYF.

The chain combines TRBV19 with TRBJ2-5; perhaps TRBD2 as D (6 bases). Trimming stripped 2 bases from V and 4 bases from J, with 14 bases between. Germline V gives CDR1 LNHDA, CDR2 SQIVND (reference sequence). The CDR3 consists of 15 residues. The CDR3 is CASSITGGARETQYF. In DNA, the CDR3 is TGTGCCAGTAGTATAACAGGCGGGGCTCGAGAGACCCAGTACTTC.

The rearrangement links TRBV5-1 to TRBJ1-1, with a weak D call TRBD1 (5 bases). This CDR3 has 14 residues. V shed 4 bases and J shed 0 bases, with 10 bases lying between them. The germline V gene encodes CDR1 SGHRS and CDR2 YFSETQ. The CDR3 DNA reads TGCGCCAGCAGCGAAAGAGGGGTGAACACTGAAGCTTTCTTT. Translated: CASSERGVNTEAFF.

This clone was seen a single time. The J gene is TRBJ2-3, the V gene TRBV5-4; D possibly uses TRBD1 or TRBD2 (5 bases each). CDR3 length: 15 residues. The V gene's germline CDR1 is SGHNT and CDR2 YYREEE (reference sequence). V lost 4 bases and J lost 2, with 14 bases in between. The CDR3 region has the DNA TGTGCCAGCAGCCCGGGACCCACCTACACAGATACGCAGTATTTT. Its protein is CASSPGPTYTDTQYF.

The chain couples TRBV5-4 to TRBJ2-1; no reliable D call. Germline lookup yields CDR1 SGHNT and CDR2 YYREEE (reference sequence). V dropped 0 bases and J dropped 8 bases, with 12 bases sitting between them. The length of the CDR3 is 14 residues. The chain's CDR3 is CASSLGLSYDEQFF. CDR3 nucleotides: TGTGCCAGCAGCTTGGGGCTATCATATGATGAGCAGTTCTTC.

This clone was seen once. The rearrangement joins TRBV5-1 to TRBJ2-4, with D unclear. V gave up 0 bases and J gave up 14 bases, with 21 bases separating them. Germline V lookup: CDR1 SGHRS, CDR2 YFSETQ. The CDR3 runs 15 residues. CDR3 bases: TGCGCCAGCAGCTTGGGATCCCGGAAGGACCCCAGTGAGTACTTC. Protein sequence: CASSLGSRKDPSEYF.